Each of the 22 T cell receptor beta chains below was sequenced from the same sample in a study of response to subunit inactivated influenza vaccine. One entry per CDR3 protein, called by TCRdb with MiXCR from the RT-PCR reads. The data show almost 250,000 distinct CDR3 sequences, about 12% seen once. Sequencing used non-naive T cells sorted from PBMCs, obtained approximately 15 days before vaccination. The receptors shown here come from a man between 45 and 60 years old who received an inactivated influenza vaccine.

This clonotype was recorded many times. The chain couples TRBV4-1 to TRBJ2-7, with TRBD1 matching 7 bases. CDR3 length: 13 amino acids. CDR1 is MGHRA and CDR2 is YSYEKL in the germline V gene. V was pared by 5 bases and J by 6 bases, with 7 bases of the junction left unmatched. CDR3 DNA sequence: TGCGCCAGCAGCTTCCACAGGGGTACCGAGCAGTACTTC. This gives the protein CASSFHRGTEQYF.

The gene calls are TRBV11-1 and TRBJ2-5, with D tentatively TRBD1 (6 bases). Germline loops: CDR1 SGHAT, CDR2 FQDESV (reference sequence). CDR3 length: 13 residues. Trimming took off 2 bases at V and 7 bases at J, with 11 bases between the two ends. The CDR3 nucleotides read TGTGCCAGCAGCTTACAACAGGGCGGGACCCAGTACTTC. It encodes CASSLQQGGTQYF.

This clonotype was detected many times. The chain links TRBV7-2 to TRBJ2-3; D is uncertain. This CDR3 has 13 amino acids. With 5 bases removed from V and 4 bases from J, the gap between germline ends came to 10 bases. Per the germline V gene, CDR1 is SGHTA and CDR2 is FQGNSA. The CDR3 sequence is CASSPRKADTQYF. In DNA form, the CDR3 reads TGTGCCAGCAGCCCTAGAAAGGCAGATACGCAGTATTTT.

This clonotype has just a few counts. V gene TRBV10-2 combines with J gene TRBJ2-3, with 11 bases identical to TRBD1. CDR3 size: 16 residues. After removal of 3 bases from V and 7 bases from J, the junction contained 9 bases not matched to a gene. Germline V gene lookup returns CDR1 WSHSY and CDR2 SAAADI. Here the CDR3 reads CASSEGFGQGAYTQYF. The CDR3 region has the DNA TGCGCCAGCAGTGAAGGTTTCGGACAGGGGGCCTATACGCAGTATTTT.

There are a few counts of this clonotype. The gene calls are TRBV20-1 and TRBJ2-1; D may be TRBD2 (6 bases). Germline V gives CDR1 DFQATT, CDR2 SNEGSKA (reference sequence). This CDR3 comprises 15 residues. The V gene lost 0 bases and the J gene lost 4 bases, with 13 bases spanning the gap. This chain's CDR3 is CSARDGGRGYNEQFF. Written as DNA, the CDR3 is TGCAGTGCTAGAGATGGAGGGAGAGGTTACAATGAGCAGTTCTTC.

The table lists this clonotype with a few counts. This chain uses TRBV20-1 with TRBJ2-1, with a possible D match to TRBD2 (6 bases). From germline, CDR1 is DFQATT and CDR2 SNEGSKA (reference sequence). The germline V and J ends were trimmed by 6 bases and 2 bases, with 20 bases remaining between them. This CDR3 is 16 amino acids long. CDR3 sequence: CSAIQPGTGTYNEQFF. The CDR3 nucleotides read TGCAGTGCCATACAACCCGGGACTGGAACCTACAATGAGCAGTTCTTC.

The chain recombines TRBV20-1 with TRBJ2-5; 13 nucleotides match TRBD2. Trimming removed 1 base from V and 3 bases from J; junction bases left unmatched: 8. CDR1 and CDR2 from the germline V gene are DFQATT and SNEGSKA (reference sequence). This CDR3 region has 17 residues. This CDR3 is CSARGTGLAGSKETQYF. Written as DNA, the CDR3 is TGCAGTGCTAGAGGAACGGGACTAGCGGGGTCGAAAGAGACCCAGTACTTC.

This clonotype was seen at least ten times. The chain links TRBV28 to TRBJ2-7; no reliable D call. The CDR3 runs 13 residues. Germline CDR1 MDHEN, CDR2 SYDVKM. V was shortened by 7 bases and J by 3 bases, with 13 bases between the two germline ends. CDR3 sequence (DNA): TGTGCCAGCACCACGTCGGGCAGCTACGAGCAGTACTTC. Its protein is CASTTSGSYEQYF.

A few counts support this clonotype. The CDR3 DNA follows: TGTGCCAGCAGCCAAATAGCGGGGTTTAGCTATGGCTACACCTTC. As protein: CASSQIAGFSYGYTF. V gene TRBV4-2 combines with J gene TRBJ1-2; D is unclear. CDR1 is LGHNA and CDR2 is YNFKEQ in the germline V gene. The V and J ends lost 2 bases and 4 bases respectively, with 14 bases between them. The CDR3 spans 15 residues.

This clonotype turned up a few times. The chain is built from TRBV5-1 and TRBJ2-5; possibly TRBD1 for D (6 bases). The length of the CDR3 is 14 residues. The germline V gene encodes CDR1 SGHRS and CDR2 YFSETQ. Trimming shortened V by 5 bases and J by 1 base, and 12 bases separated the two germline ends. The DNA of the CDR3 is TGCGCCAGCAGGCCCGGGACAACCCAAGAGACCCAGTACTTC. Residues: CASRPGTTQETQYF.

Only a few counts were recorded for this clonotype. This chain links TRBV7-2 with TRBJ2-7; D is perhaps TRBD2 (6 bases). Per germline, CDR1 SGHTA and CDR2 FQGNSA. V lost 7 bases, J lost 0 bases, and 16 bases lay in between. The CDR3 loop spans 15 amino acids. Here the CDR3 reads CASTGGDGSSYEQYF. The CDR3 DNA follows: TGTGCCAGCACGGGTGGCGACGGGAGCTCCTACGAGCAGTACTTC.

This clonotype came up a few times. The genes are TRBV15 and TRBJ2-3, with D tentatively TRBD2 (5 bases). Germline lookup yields CDR1 LNHNV and CDR2 YYDKDF (reference sequence). There are 13 residues in the CDR3. Trimming removed 2 bases from V and 6 bases from J, with 9 bases in between. The DNA of the CDR3 is TGTGCCACCAGCAGAAATCCGGGGGATACGCAGTATTTT. It encodes CATSRNPGDTQYF. The full variable domain, in which reference TRBV15 and TRBJ2-3 provide the parts outside the CDR3, is DAMVIQNPRYQVTQFGKPVTLSCSQTLNHNVMYWYQQKSSQAPKLLFHYYDKDFNNEADTPDNFQSRRPNTSFCFLDIRSPGLGDTAMYLCATSRNPGDTQYFGPGTRLTVL.

The V and J genes are TRBV5-5 and TRBJ2-3; TRBD2 aligns across 10 bases. The CDR3 runs 16 residues. Germline CDR1 SGHKS, CDR2 YYEKEE (reference sequence). With 3 bases clipped from V and 3 bases from J, the junction kept 7 bases outside the gene matches. The CDR3 spells CASSSNSLAGTDTQYF. For the CDR3, the DNA is TGTGCCAGCAGCTCCAACTCACTAGCGGGGACAGATACGCAGTATTTT.

There are a few counts of this clonotype. At one of its ends the junction is not consistent with the germline gene, which may arise from a read error. The chain links TRBV2 to TRBJ2-1; 7 nucleotides align to TRBD2. CDR3 length: 15 amino acids. Germline V CDR1 and CDR2: SNHLY, FYNNEI. The CDR3 DNA is TGTGCCAGCAGGGAAGCGGGGTCCCGGTGGAATGAGCAGTTCTTC. Amino acid sequence: CASREAGSRWNEQFF.

This clonotype was seen ten or more times. CDR3 in amino acids: CASSQTLARGGWNEQFF. The CDR3 DNA reads as TGTGCCAGCAGCCAAACCCTCGCTCGGGGAGGTTGGAATGAGCAGTTCTTC. The J gene is TRBJ2-1, the V gene TRBV3-1; weak D call: TRBD2 (6 bases). Germline CDR1 and CDR2: LGHDT and YNNKEL (reference sequence). This CDR3 comprises 17 residues. The V gene lost 2 bases and the J gene lost 7 bases, with 21 bases spanning the gap.

Written as DNA, the CDR3 is TGTGCCAGCAGCCAAGATCAGGGACGAAGCACAGATACGCAGTATTTT. It encodes CASSQDQGRSTDTQYF. The chain uses TRBV3-1 and TRBJ2-3; D tentatively reads TRBD1 or TRBD2 (5 bases each). V shed 0 bases and J shed 0 bases, with 10 bases lying between them. Per germline, CDR1 LGHDT and CDR2 YNNKEL (reference sequence). The CDR3 spans 16 residues.

This clonotype has at least ten counts. The V call is TRBV28, the J call TRBJ1-5, with 11 bases lining up with TRBD1. The germline CDR1 and CDR2 sequences are MDHEN and SYDVKM. Trimming at V came to 0 bases and at J to 6 bases, leaving 16 bases not matched to a gene. This CDR3 has 20 amino acids. In DNA form, the CDR3 reads TGTGCCAGCAGTTTATGGTTCGGGACAGGGGGATCCTTTGGGGCTCAGCCCCAGCATTTT. Translated, it gives CASSLWFGTGGSFGAQPQHF.

The chain joins TRBV7-2 to TRBJ2-7; D unresolved. The CDR3 has 14 residues. Trimming took off 1 base at V and 3 bases at J, with 10 bases between the two ends. From germline, CDR1 is SGHTA and CDR2 FQGNSA. CDR3 DNA sequence: TGTGCCAGCAGCTTAGAAGGGCACGACTACGAGCAGTACTTC. Its protein product is CASSLEGHDYEQYF.

At least ten counts were recorded for this clonotype. This rearrangement joins TRBV7-9 to TRBJ2-1; D remains ambiguous. Between the trimmed V and J ends, which lost 3 bases and 4 bases, there was a span of 4 bases. The CDR3 contains 12 residues. Germline CDR1 is SEHNR and CDR2 is FQNEAQ (reference sequence). The CDR3 region has the DNA TGTGCCAGCAGCTTGGGGTACAATGAGCAGTTCTTC. Encoded protein: CASSLGYNEQFF.

The rearrangement uses TRBV4-2 and TRBJ1-1; D not resolved. The CDR3 is 14 residues long. V was clipped by 0 bases and J by 1 base, with 6 bases between them. The germline V gene has CDR1 LGHNA and CDR2 YNFKEQ. In DNA form, the CDR3 reads TGTGCCAGCAGCCAAGAACGGAGGAACACTGAAGCTTTCTTT. Translation gives CASSQERRNTEAFF.

This clonotype was picked up many times. The chain recombines TRBV5-1 with TRBJ2-6; TRBD2 agrees at 9 bases. After removal of 4 bases from V and 0 bases from J, the junction contained 14 bases not matched to a gene. This CDR3 is 20 amino acids long. From germline, CDR1 is SGHRS and CDR2 YFSETQ. Here the CDR3 DNA reads TGCGCCAGCAGCCTTGTACTAGCGGGTAGGAGATACTCTGGGGCCAACGTCCTGACTTTC. Encoded protein: CASSLVLAGRRYSGANVLTF.

This clonotype was seen many times. The chain has TRBV15 and TRBJ2-3; D unclear. The germline V gene encodes CDR1 LNHNV and CDR2 YYDKDF (reference sequence). The length of the CDR3 is 14 residues. Between the trimmed V and J ends, which lost 0 bases and 1 base, there was a span of 5 bases. The CDR3 loop is CATSREGRTDTQYF. CDR3 coding DNA: TGTGCCACCAGCAGAGAAGGCCGCACAGATACGCAGTATTTT.